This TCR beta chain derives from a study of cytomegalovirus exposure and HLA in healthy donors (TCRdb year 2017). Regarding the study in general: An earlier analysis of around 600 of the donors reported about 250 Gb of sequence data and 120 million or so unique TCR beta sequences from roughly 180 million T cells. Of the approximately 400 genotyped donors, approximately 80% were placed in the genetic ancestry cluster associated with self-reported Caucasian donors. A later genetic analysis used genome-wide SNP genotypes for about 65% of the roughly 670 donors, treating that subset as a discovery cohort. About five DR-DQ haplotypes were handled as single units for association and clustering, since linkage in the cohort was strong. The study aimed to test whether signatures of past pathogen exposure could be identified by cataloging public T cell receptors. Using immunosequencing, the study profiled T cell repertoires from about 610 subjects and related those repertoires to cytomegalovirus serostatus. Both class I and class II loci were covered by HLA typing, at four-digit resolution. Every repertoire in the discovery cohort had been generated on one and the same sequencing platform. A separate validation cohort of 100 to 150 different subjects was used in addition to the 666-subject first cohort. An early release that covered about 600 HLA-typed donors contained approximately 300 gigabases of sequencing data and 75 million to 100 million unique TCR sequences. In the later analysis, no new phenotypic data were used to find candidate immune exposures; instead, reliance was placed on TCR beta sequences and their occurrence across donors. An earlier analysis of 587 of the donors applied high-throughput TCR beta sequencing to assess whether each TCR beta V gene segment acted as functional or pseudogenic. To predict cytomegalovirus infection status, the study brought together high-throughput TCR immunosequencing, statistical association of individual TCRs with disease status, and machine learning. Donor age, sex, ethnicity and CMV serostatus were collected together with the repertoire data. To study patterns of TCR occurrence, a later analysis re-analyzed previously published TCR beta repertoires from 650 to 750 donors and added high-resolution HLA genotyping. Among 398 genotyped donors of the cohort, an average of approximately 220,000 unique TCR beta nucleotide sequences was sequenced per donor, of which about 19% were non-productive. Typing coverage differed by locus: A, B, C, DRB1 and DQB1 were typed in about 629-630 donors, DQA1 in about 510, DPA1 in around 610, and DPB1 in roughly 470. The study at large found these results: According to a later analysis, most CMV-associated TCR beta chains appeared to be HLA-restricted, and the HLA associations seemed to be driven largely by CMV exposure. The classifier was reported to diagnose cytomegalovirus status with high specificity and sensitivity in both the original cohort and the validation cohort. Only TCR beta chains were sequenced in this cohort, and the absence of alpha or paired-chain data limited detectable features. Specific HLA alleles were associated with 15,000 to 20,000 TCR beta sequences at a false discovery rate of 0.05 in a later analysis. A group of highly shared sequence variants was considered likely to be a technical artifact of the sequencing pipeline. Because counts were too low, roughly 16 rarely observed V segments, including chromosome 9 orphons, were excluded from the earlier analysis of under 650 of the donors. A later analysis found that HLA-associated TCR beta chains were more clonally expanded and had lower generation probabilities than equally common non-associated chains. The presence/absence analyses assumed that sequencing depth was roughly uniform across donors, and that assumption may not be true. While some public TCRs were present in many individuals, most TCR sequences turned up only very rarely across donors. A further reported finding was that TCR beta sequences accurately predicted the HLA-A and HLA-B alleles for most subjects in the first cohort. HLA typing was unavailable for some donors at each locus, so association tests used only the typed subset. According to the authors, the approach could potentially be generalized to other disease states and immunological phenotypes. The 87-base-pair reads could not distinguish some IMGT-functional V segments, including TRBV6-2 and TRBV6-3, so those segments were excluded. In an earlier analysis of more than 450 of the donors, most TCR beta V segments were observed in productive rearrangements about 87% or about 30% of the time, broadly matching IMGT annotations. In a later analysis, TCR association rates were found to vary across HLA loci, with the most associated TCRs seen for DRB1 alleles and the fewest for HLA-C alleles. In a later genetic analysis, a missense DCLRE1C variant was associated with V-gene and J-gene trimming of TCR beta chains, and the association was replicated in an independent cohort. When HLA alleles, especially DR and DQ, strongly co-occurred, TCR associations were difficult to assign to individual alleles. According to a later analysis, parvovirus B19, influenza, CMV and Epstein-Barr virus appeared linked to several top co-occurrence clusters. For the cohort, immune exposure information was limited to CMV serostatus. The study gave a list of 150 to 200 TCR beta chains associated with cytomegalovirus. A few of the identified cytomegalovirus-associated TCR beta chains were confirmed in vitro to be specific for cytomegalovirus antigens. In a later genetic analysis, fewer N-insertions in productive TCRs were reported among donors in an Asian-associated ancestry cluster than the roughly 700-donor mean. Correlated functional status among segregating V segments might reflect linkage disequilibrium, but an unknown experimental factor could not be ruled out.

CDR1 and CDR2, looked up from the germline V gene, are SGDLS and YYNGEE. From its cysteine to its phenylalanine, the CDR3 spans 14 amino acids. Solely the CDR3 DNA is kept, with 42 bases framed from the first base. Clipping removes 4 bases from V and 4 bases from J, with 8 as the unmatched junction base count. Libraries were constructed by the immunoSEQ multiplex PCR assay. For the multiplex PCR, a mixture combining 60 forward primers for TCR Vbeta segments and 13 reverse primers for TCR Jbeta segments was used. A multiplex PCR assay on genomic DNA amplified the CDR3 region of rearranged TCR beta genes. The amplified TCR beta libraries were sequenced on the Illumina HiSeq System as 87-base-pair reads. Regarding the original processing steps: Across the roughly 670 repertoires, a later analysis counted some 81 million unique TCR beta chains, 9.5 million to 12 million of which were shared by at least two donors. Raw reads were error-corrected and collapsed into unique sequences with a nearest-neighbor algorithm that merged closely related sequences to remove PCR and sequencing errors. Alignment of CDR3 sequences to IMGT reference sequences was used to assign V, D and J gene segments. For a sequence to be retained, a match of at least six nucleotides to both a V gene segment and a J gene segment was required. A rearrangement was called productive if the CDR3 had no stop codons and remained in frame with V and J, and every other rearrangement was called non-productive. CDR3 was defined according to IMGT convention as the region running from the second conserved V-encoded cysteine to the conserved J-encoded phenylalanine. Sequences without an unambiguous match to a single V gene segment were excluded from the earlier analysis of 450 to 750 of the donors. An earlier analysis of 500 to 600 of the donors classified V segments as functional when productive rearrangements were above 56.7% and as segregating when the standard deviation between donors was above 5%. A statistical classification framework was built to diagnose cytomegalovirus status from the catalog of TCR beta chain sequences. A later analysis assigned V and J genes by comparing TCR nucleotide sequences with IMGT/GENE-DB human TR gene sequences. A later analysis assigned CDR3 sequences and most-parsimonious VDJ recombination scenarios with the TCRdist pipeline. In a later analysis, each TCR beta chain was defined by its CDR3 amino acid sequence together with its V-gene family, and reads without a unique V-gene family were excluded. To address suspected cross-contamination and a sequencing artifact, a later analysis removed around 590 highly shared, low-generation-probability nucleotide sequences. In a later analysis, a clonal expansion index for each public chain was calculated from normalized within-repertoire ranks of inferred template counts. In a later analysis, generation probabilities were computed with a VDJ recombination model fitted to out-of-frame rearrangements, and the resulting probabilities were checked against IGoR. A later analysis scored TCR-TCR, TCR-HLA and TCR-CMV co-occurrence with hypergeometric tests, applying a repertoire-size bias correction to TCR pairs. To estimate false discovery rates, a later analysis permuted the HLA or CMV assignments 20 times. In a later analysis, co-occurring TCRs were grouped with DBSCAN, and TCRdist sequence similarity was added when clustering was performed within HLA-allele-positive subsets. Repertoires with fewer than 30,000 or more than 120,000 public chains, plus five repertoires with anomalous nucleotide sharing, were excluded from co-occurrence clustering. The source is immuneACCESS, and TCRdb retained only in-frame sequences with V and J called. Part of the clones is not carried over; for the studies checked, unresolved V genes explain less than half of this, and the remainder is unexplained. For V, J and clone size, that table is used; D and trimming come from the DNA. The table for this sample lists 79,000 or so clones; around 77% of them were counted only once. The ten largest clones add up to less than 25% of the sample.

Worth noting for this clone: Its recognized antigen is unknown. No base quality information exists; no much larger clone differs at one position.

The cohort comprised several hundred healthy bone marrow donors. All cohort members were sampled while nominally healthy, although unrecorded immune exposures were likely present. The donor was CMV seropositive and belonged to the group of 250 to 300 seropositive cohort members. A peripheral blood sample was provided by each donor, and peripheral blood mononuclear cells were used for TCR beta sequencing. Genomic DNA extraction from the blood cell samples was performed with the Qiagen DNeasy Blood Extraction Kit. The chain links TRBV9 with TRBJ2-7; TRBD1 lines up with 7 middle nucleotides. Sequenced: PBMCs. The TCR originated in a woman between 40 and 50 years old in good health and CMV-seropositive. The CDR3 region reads CASSLSGTAYEQYF. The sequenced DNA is TGTGCCAGCAGCCTAAGTGGGACAGCTTACGAGCAGTACTTC.